The 30 T cell receptor beta chains reported below all come from one sample, sequenced in a study of T cell responses to AZD1222 COVID-19 vaccine. TCRdb keeps only in-frame clones here, not all; method: immunoSEQ multiplex PCR. In the table there are tens of thousands of clones, 80% to 90% of which are singletons. Specimen: peripheral blood, collected on day 0 of AZD1222 vaccination. The source is an adult in good health.

This rearrangement joins TRBV3-1 (or the pseudogene TRBV3-2) to TRBJ1-2; tentative D call: TRBD1 (5 bases). The V end was cut by 3 bases, the J end by 4 bases, with 9 bases between. This CDR3 has 13 residues. CDR1 LGHDT and CDR2 YNNKEL come from the germline V gene (reference sequence). CDR3 amino acids: CASSQGGGYGYTF. CDR3 nucleotide sequence: TGTGCCAGCAGCCAGGGGGGTGGCTATGGCTACACCTTC.

The chain recombines TRBV6-5 with TRBJ2-3; 12 nucleotides match TRBD2. Germline V gene data show CDR1 as MNHEY and CDR2 as SVGAGI. The CDR3 extends over 15 amino acids. V lost 7 bases to trimming and J lost 8 bases; unmatched junction nucleotides: 10. CDR3 DNA sequence: TGTGCCAGCAAAGGACTAGCGGGGCCCACGGTTACGCAGTATTTT. This gives the protein CASKGLAGPTVTQYF.

The V gene is TRBV19, the J gene TRBJ1-2; 7 bases match TRBD1. V lost 2 bases, J lost 4 bases, and 4 bases stayed unmatched. This CDR3 spans 14 amino acids. Germline values: CDR1 LNHDA, CDR2 SQIVND (reference sequence). As DNA, the CDR3 is TGTGCCAGTAGTATAACCGGGACAGCCTATGGCTACACCTTC. Protein sequence: CASSITGTAYGYTF. Filled out from reference TRBV19 and TRBJ1-2, the complete variable domain reads DGGITQSPKYLFRKEGQNVTLSCEQNLNHDAMYWYRQDPGQGLRLIYYSQIVNDFQKGDIAEGYSVSREKKESFPLTVTSAQKNPTAFYLCASSITGTAYGYTFGSGTRLTVV.

The V gene is TRBV6-5, the J gene TRBJ1-2; D uncertain. Germline CDR1 reads MNHEY; CDR2 reads SVGAGI. CDR3 length: 13 amino acids. Trimming took 6 bases from V and 4 from J, leaving 12 bases between them. The CDR3 DNA follows: TGTGCCAGCAGGATGTACCGGGGCTATGGCTACACCTTC. Protein product: CASRMYRGYGYTF.

This sequence joins TRBV18 and TRBJ1-2; weak D call: TRBD1 (5 bases). CDR1 KGHSH and CDR2 LQKENI come from the germline V gene. The CDR3 contains 14 residues. Trimming removed 1 base at V and 4 bases at J, with 10 bases between. CDR3 sequence: CASSPREGSYGYTF. CDR3 DNA: TGTGCCAGCTCACCACGGGAGGGGAGCTATGGCTACACCTTC.

This clone was seen a handful of times. The same CDR3 can be traced to other DNA sequences in this sample. The chain carries TRBV6-5 and TRBJ2-2; 14 bases match TRBD2. Looked up from germline, CDR1 is MNHEY and CDR2 is SVGAGI. The V segment lost 6 bases and the J segment 7 bases; nucleotides outside the gene matches: 4. This CDR3 has 15 residues. CDR3 residues: CASRGTSGGIGELFF. CDR3 sequence (DNA): TGTGCCAGCAGAGGGACTAGCGGGGGTATCGGGGAGCTGTTTTTT.

The genes are TRBV7-9 and TRBJ2-2; TRBD1 matches at 9 bases. The CDR3 runs 16 residues. The V gene end was trimmed by 5 bases and the J gene end by 4 bases; junction bases not matched to a gene: 8. Per germline, CDR1 SEHNR and CDR2 FQNEAQ (reference sequence). CDR3 loop: CASSGRDRDGTGELFF. The CDR3 coding sequence is TGTGCCAGCAGCGGCCGGGACAGGGACGGCACCGGGGAGCTGTTTTTT.

J is TRBJ2-7 and V is TRBV10-3, with D tentatively TRBD1 (6 bases). The CDR3 is made up of 13 amino acids. The germline gives CDR1 ENHRY, CDR2 SYGVKD. V gave up 6 bases and J gave up 1 base, with 10 bases separating them. CDR3 residues: CAIRRQESYEQYF. The CDR3 bases are TGTGCCATCAGAAGACAGGAGTCCTACGAGCAGTACTTC.

The J gene is TRBJ2-2, the V gene TRBV19; no definite D call. There are 14 residues in the CDR3. V was trimmed by 2 bases and J by 1 base, leaving 5 bases between them. In germline, CDR1 is LNHDA, CDR2 SQIVND (reference sequence). This CDR3 is CASSIFRNTGELFF. The CDR3 DNA sequence: TGTGCCAGTAGTATATTCAGGAACACCGGGGAGCTGTTTTTT.

This chain joins TRBV7-8 and TRBJ2-5; a possible D gene is TRBD1 (6 bases). The V end lost 4 bases, the J end lost 5 bases, and 17 bases lay between the germline ends. Germline CDR1 and CDR2: SGHVS and FQNEAQ. CDR3 length equals 15 residues. The CDR3 bases are TGTGCCAGCAGCTCGCGTGGGAAGGGGGTGGAGACCCAGTACTTC. Translating it yields CASSSRGKGVETQYF.

The chain is built from TRBV7-9 and TRBJ2-2; the match to TRBD2 covers 9 bases. J lost 3 bases, V lost 3 bases, and 5 bases had no gene match. The CDR3 length is 16 residues. Looked up from germline, CDR1 is SEHNR and CDR2 is FQNEAQ (reference sequence). CDR3 DNA sequence: TGTGCCAGCAGCTTTTTAGCGGGGGCCCACACCGGGGAGCTGTTTTTT. Translating gives CASSFLAGAHTGELFF.

The sample holds a few counts of this clone. The chain employs TRBV5-1 and TRBJ2-5, with a weak D call TRBD2 (5 bases). Germline V gene sequence: CDR1 SGHRS, CDR2 YFSETQ. The CDR3 loop spans 13 amino acids. Trimming left V 3 bases short and J 1 base short, with 7 bases between. The CDR3 region has the DNA TGCGCCAGCAGCTACACTAGCCAAGAGACCCAGTACTTC. It yields the protein CASSYTSQETQYF.

The CDR3: CASSLAGGIQETQYF. The DNA of the CDR3 is TGCGCCAGCAGCTTAGCGGGGGGGATCCAAGAGACCCAGTACTTC. V and J are TRBV5-1 and TRBJ2-5; TRBD2 matches 10 bases. The CDR3 has 15 residues. J lost 1 base, V lost 2 bases, and 2 bases had no gene match. Germline V gives CDR1 SGHRS, CDR2 YFSETQ.

This sequence joins TRBV19 and TRBJ1-4, with D possibly TRBD1 on 5 matching bases. V lost 9 bases and J lost 2, with 22 bases in between. The CDR3 consists of 17 residues. Per germline, CDR1 LNHDA and CDR2 SQIVND (reference sequence). The CDR3 region is CASTTRRTQLTNEKLFF. Here the CDR3 DNA reads TGTGCCAGCACAACTAGGAGGACACAACTGACTAATGAAAAACTGTTTTTT.

The chain employs TRBV9 and TRBJ1-1, with D perhaps TRBD1 (5 bases). The CDR3 sequence is 16 residues long. CDR1 and CDR2 from the germline V gene are SGDLS and YYNGEE. Trimming pared 3 bases from V and 5 bases from J, leaving 20 bases between. The CDR3 nucleotides read TGTGCCAGCAGCGCCACGGACGCGATCGGGGCGACTGAAGCTTTCTTT. Its protein is CASSATDAIGATEAFF.

This chain joins TRBV12-3 or TRBV12-4 and TRBJ1-2; TRBD1 agrees at 7 bases. Losses at the gene ends were 2 bases for V and 13 bases for J; bases not matched to a gene: 7. This CDR3 is built from 12 residues. The DNA of the CDR3 is TGTGCCAGCAGTTTATGGCAGGGGGAGTTCACCTTC. Its protein is CASSLWQGEFTF.

The chain couples TRBV2 to TRBJ2-1; TRBD1 might be the D (6 bases). The germline gives CDR1 SNHLY, CDR2 FYNNEI. The CDR3 extends over 13 amino acids. The V gene lost 11 bases and the J gene lost 5 bases, with 16 bases spanning the gap. For the CDR3, the DNA is TGTGCCGGTCGACCACAGGGAAACAATGAGCAGTTCTTC. Translation: CAGRPQGNNEQFF.

The CDR3 DNA reads as TGTGCCAGCAGCAACCACTCAGGGTCTCGCAATCAGCCCCAGCATTTT. Its translation is CASSNHSGSRNQPQHF. The genes are TRBV21-1 and TRBJ1-5; TRBD1 was called by the table and not checked on the DNA. TRBV21-1 represents a pseudogene. This CDR3 spans 16 amino acids.

V usage is TRBV7-3 and J usage is TRBJ2-3, with TRBD2 identical over 10 bases. There are 15 residues in the CDR3. The V gene end was trimmed by 5 bases and the J gene end by 1 base; junction bases not matched to a gene: 3. The V gene's germline CDR1 is SGHTA and CDR2 FQGTGA. CDR3: CASSKGTSGTDTQYF. In DNA, the CDR3 is TGTGCCAGCAGCAAAGGGACTAGCGGCACAGATACGCAGTATTTT.

The chain links TRBV6-5 to TRBJ1-2, with D maybe TRBD1 (5 bases). The CDR3 totals 15 residues. V lost 5 bases and J 1 base, leaving 14 bases between the germline ends. Germline V gene lookup returns CDR1 MNHEY and CDR2 SVGAGI. CDR3 protein: CASSKSGTLNYGYTF. The DNA for the CDR3 is TGTGCCAGCAGTAAATCAGGGACCCTTAACTATGGCTACACCTTC.

The J gene is TRBJ2-3, the V gene TRBV7-9; TRBD1 matches 9 bases. There are 15 residues in the CDR3. Germline V gene sequence: CDR1 SEHNR, CDR2 FQNEAQ (reference sequence). The V segment lost 6 bases and the J segment 3 bases; nucleotides outside the gene matches: 7. This chain's CDR3 is CASSQRQGVTDTQYF. CDR3 nucleotide sequence: TGTGCCAGCAGTCAAAGACAGGGGGTTACAGATACGCAGTATTTT.

The rearrangement joins TRBV3-1 (or the pseudogene TRBV3-2) to TRBJ1-1, with D perhaps TRBD1 (6 bases). Germline assignment: CDR1 LGHDT and CDR2 YNNKEL (reference sequence). The CDR3 loop spans 15 amino acids. V was trimmed by 0 bases and J by 7 bases, leaving 15 bases between them. In nucleotides, the CDR3 is TGTGCCAGCAGCCAAGAAGGGGGAAGAGAAGGTGAAGCTTTCTTT. This translates into CASSQEGGREGEAFF.

This clone was seen only once. The gene calls are TRBV2 and TRBJ2-7; D may be TRBD2 (6 bases). V was clipped by 3 bases and J by 1 base, with 10 bases between them. Germline lookup yields CDR1 SNHLY and CDR2 FYNNEI. CDR3 length: 14 amino acids. The CDR3 region is CASSDRDLSYEQYF. The CDR3 DNA reads as TGTGCCAGCAGTGACAGGGACTTGTCCTACGAGCAGTACTTC.

The rearrangement links TRBV15 to TRBJ1-2; D unresolved. CDR1 is LNHNV and CDR2 is YYDKDF in the germline V gene (reference sequence). CDR3 length: 12 amino acids. The V gene lost 6 bases and the J gene lost 8 bases, with 13 bases spanning the gap. The CDR3 protein is CATSSAASGYTF. The DNA for the CDR3 is TGTGCCACCAGTTCGGCGGCCTCGGGCTACACCTTC.

V and J are TRBV14 and TRBJ1-1; D remains ambiguous. The CDR3 runs to 14 residues. Germline CDR1 is SGHDN and CDR2 is FVKESK. The V gene lost 4 bases and the J gene lost 3 bases, with 12 bases spanning the gap. This CDR3 reads CASSPRTSDTEAFF. DNA for the CDR3: TGTGCCAGCAGCCCCCGAACATCAGACACTGAAGCTTTCTTT.

Worth noting for this clone: Other DNA sequences in the sample encode the same CDR3. The chain couples TRBV6-5 to TRBJ1-1, with D unclear. In germline, CDR1 is MNHEY, CDR2 SVGAGI. This CDR3 is built from 14 residues. V was pared by 0 bases and J by 5 bases, with 10 bases between. In DNA form, the CDR3 reads TGTGCCAGCAGTTACTCGAGGTCCGGGACTGAAGCTTTCTTT. Encoded protein: CASSYSRSGTEAFF.

The chain is built from TRBV7-9 and TRBJ1-2; unclear D gene. Germline V gene data show CDR1 as SEHNR and CDR2 as FQNEAQ (reference sequence). The CDR3 sequence is 15 residues long. Trimming cost V 3 bases and J 0 bases, with 11 bases left between them. This CDR3 is CASSFPSSANYGYTF. Written as DNA, the CDR3 is TGTGCCAGCAGCTTCCCCTCATCAGCTAACTATGGCTACACCTTC.

This chain connects TRBV19 to TRBJ2-5, with 9 bases fitting TRBD2. J lost 4 bases, V lost 6 bases, and 9 bases had no gene match. CDR3 length: 15 amino acids. CDR1 is LNHDA, CDR2 SQIVND, per germline (reference sequence). The CDR3 here is CASSDRGGALETQYF. Written as DNA, the CDR3 is TGTGCCAGTAGCGATCGCGGGGGGGCCCTAGAGACCCAGTACTTC.

DNA for the CDR3: TGTGCCAGTCAAACAGGGAATAATTCACCCCTCCACTTT. Protein: CASQTGNNSPLHF. V and J are TRBV19 and TRBJ1-6, with D maybe TRBD1 (6 bases). CDR3 length equals 13 residues. The germline gives CDR1 LNHDA, CDR2 SQIVND (reference sequence). Trimming cost V 8 bases and J 5 bases, with 10 bases left between them.

The CDR3 protein is CASSLALTSGGYEQFF. For the CDR3, the DNA is TGTGCCAGCAGCTTAGCCCTGACTAGCGGGGGTTATGAGCAGTTCTTC. The J gene is TRBJ2-1, the V gene TRBV7-8; 12 nucleotides line up with TRBD2. Germline CDR1 and CDR2: SGHVS and FQNEAQ. The CDR3 sequence is 16 residues long. The J segment lost 8 bases and the V segment lost 0 bases, leaving 5 bases of the junction unmatched.